These 27 T cell receptor beta chains originate from one sample sequenced in a study of T-cell reconstitution after alpha-beta-depleted transplantation in children. A library of TCRbeta sequences, prepared with unique molecular identifiers, was generated. TCRdb passed the PCR reads through MiXCR, listing each CDR3 protein once. The table lists hundreds of thousands of distinct CDR3 sequences, 6.5% to 10% of them singletons, with 5% to 7% in the top ten. This specimen was PBMCs, mostly from graft donor cells, taken 180 days after TCRalphabeta/CD19-depleted stem cell transplant. These receptors were obtained from a male patient between 10 and 17 years old who had a stem cell transplant for acute lymphoblastic leukemia, so the T cells may come from the graft donor.

This clonotype was counted many times. The rearrangement uses TRBV15 and TRBJ1-2; D is unresolved. CDR1 is LNHNV, CDR2 YYDKDF, per germline (reference sequence). V was clipped by 3 bases and J by 4 bases, with 9 bases between them. The CDR3 length is 13 residues. CDR3 sequence: CATSSRDRYGYTF. The CDR3 nucleotides are TGTGCCACCAGCAGTAGAGACCGCTATGGCTACACCTTC.

At least ten counts were recorded for this clonotype. The chain combines TRBV27 with TRBJ2-7; tentative D call: TRBD1 (6 bases). Germline V gives CDR1 MNHEY, CDR2 SMNVEV (reference sequence). The CDR3 has 16 amino acids. Trimming cost V 1 base and J 3 bases, with 16 bases left between them. Here the CDR3 DNA reads TGTGCCAGCAGTTTATACGTGCGACAGGACTTCTACGAGCAGTACTTC. The encoded protein is CASSLYVRQDFYEQYF.

This clonotype was counted ten times or more. This rearrangement joins TRBV11-2 to TRBJ2-7; 15 bases are shared with TRBD2. The V and J ends lost 0 bases and 6 bases, in that order; junction bases with no gene match: 6. Per the germline V gene, CDR1 is SGHAT and CDR2 is FQNNGV. The CDR3 has 17 residues. The CDR3 DNA reads as TGTGCCAGCAGCTTAGATGTCCCGGGACTAGCGGGAGGCGAGCAGTACTTC. This gives the protein CASSLDVPGLAGGEQYF.

About this clonotype itself: A much more abundant neighbour one base away suggests this may be a read error. The chain employs TRBV3-1 and TRBJ2-7; weak D call: TRBD1 (5 bases). CDR3 size: 14 residues. Germline lookup yields CDR1 LGHDT and CDR2 YNNKEL (reference sequence). V was pared by 0 bases and J by 2 bases, with 8 bases between. The CDR3 spells CASSQDSRAYEQYF. CDR3 bases: TGTGCCAGCAGCCAAGACAGCAGGGCCTACGAGCAGTACTTC.

This clonotype appeared many times. V and J are TRBV9 and TRBJ2-5; tentative D call: TRBD1 (6 bases). Trimming took 4 bases from V and 0 from J, leaving 10 bases between them. The CDR3 loop spans 14 amino acids. Per germline, CDR1 SGDLS and CDR2 YYNGEE. Here the CDR3 reads CASSPWTDQETQYF. The CDR3 DNA reads as TGTGCCAGCAGCCCCTGGACAGACCAAGAGACCCAGTACTTC.

The rearrangement links TRBV13 to TRBJ2-7; 7 bases line up with TRBD2. Germline V gives CDR1 PRHDT, CDR2 FYEKMQ (reference sequence). The CDR3 is made up of 11 amino acids. Written as DNA, the CDR3 is TGTTCGGCGGGAGTCGGGAACGAGCAGTACTTC. Protein product: CSAGVGNEQYF.

This clonotype was counted many times. V usage is TRBV7-6 and J usage is TRBJ2-7; unclear D gene. Trimming took 5 bases from V and 2 from J, leaving 16 bases between them. The CDR3 sequence is 15 residues long. Germline CDR1 is SGHVS and CDR2 is FNYEAQ. The DNA of the CDR3 is TGTGCCAGCAGCCGGGCTGACACCGACCCCTACGAGCAGTACTTC. Its protein is CASSRADTDPYEQYF.

This clonotype has a single count. This may stem from a read error, because a much larger clone lies one nucleotide away. V usage is TRBV4-3 and J usage is TRBJ2-3, with 7 bases matching TRBD2. The CDR3 sequence is 14 residues long. Germline CDR1 and CDR2: LGHNA and YSLEER. V dropped 0 bases and J dropped 11; count of bases not matched to a gene: 8. CDR3 in amino acids: CASSQDPARGMQYF. As DNA, the CDR3 is TGCGCCAGCAGCCAAGATCCTGCGCGGGGGATGCAGTATTTT.

The chain carries TRBV7-6 and TRBJ1-1; TRBD1 is a possible D gene (6 bases). Trimming stripped 5 bases from V and 1 base from J, with 26 bases between. This CDR3 region has 19 residues. Germline V gives CDR1 SGHVS, CDR2 FNYEAQ. The CDR3 sequence is CASSRGYTQGSLTNTEAFF. The DNA of the CDR3 is TGTGCCAGCAGCCGGGGCTACACACAGGGTAGCCTTACGAACACTGAAGCTTTCTTT. The full variable domain, its missing parts supplied by reference TRBV7-6 and TRBJ1-1, is GAGVSQSPRYKVTKRGQDVALRCDPISGHVSLYWYRQALGQGPEFLTYFNYEAQQDKSGLPNDRFSAERPEGSISTLTIQRTEQRDSAMYRCASSRGYTQGSLTNTEAFFGQGTRLTVV.

This clonotype occurred many times. This chain connects TRBV7-9 to TRBJ2-4; TRBD1 matches at 7 bases. The J segment lost 5 bases and the V segment lost 5 bases, leaving 6 bases of the junction unmatched. The CDR3 is 14 residues long. Germline-derived CDR1 and CDR2 are SEHNR and FQNEAQ (reference sequence). CDR3 in DNA: TGTGCCAGCAGCCTGCTACAGGGGCAAAACATTCAGTACTTC. Its protein is CASSLLQGQNIQYF. The entire variable domain, with the rest obtained from reference TRBV7-9 and TRBJ2-4, is as follows: DTGVSQNPRHKITKRGQNVTFRCDPISEHNRLYWYRQTLGQGPEFLTYFQNEAQLEKSRLLSDRFSAERPKGSFSTLEIQRTEQGDSAMYLCASSLLQGQNIQYFGAGTRLSVL.

V usage is TRBV18 and J usage is TRBJ2-1, with D possibly being TRBD1 or TRBD2 (5 bases each). CDR1 KGHSH and CDR2 LQKENI come from the germline V gene. CDR3 length equals 12 residues. Trimming stripped 6 bases from V and 6 bases from J, with 9 bases between. The chain's CDR3 is CASSARGNEQFF. CDR3 in DNA: TGTGCCAGCTCCGCGAGGGGCAATGAGCAGTTCTTC.

This clonotype was counted ten times or more. This sequence joins TRBV7-2 and TRBJ1-4; D is possibly TRBD1 (6 bases). The V end was cut by 5 bases, the J end by 8 bases, with 12 bases between. Germline assignment: CDR1 SGHTA and CDR2 FQGNSA. This CDR3 region has 13 residues. Written as DNA, the CDR3 is TGTGCCAGCAGCCCGACAGGCCAAGAAAAACTGTTTTTT. Translation gives CASSPTGQEKLFF.

Details on this clonotype: A junction boundary mismatches the germline segment, possibly from a read error. The chain has TRBV7-7 and TRBJ2-3; D remains unclear. This CDR3 is 13 amino acids long. CDR1 SSHAT and CDR2 FNYEAQ come from the germline V gene (reference sequence). CDR3 in amino acids: CASSSRTTDTQYF. CDR3 DNA sequence: TGTGCTAGCAGCTCCAGGACCACAGATACGCAGTATTTT.

This clonotype was found many times. The CDR3 coding sequence is TGTGCCAGCAGCCCCTCTAGAAGGGCCAATGAGCAGTTCTTC. Protein product: CASSPSRRANEQFF. The rearrangement links TRBV7-8 to TRBJ2-1, with no clear D. The CDR3 runs to 14 residues. Germline CDR1 SGHVS, CDR2 FQNEAQ. Trimming left V 5 bases short and J 6 bases short, with 14 bases between.

This clonotype was counted ten times or more. V gene TRBV6-5 combines with J gene TRBJ1-5; the D is unclear. The length of the CDR3 is 14 residues. The V end lost 4 bases, the J end lost 0 bases, and 7 bases lay between the germline ends. Germline CDR1 MNHEY, CDR2 SVGAGI. For the CDR3, the DNA is TGTGCCAGCAGTTTAGGGAATAGCAATCAGCCCCAGCATTTT. It yields the protein CASSLGNSNQPQHF.

The chain recombines TRBV20-1 with TRBJ1-2, with D possibly matching TRBD1 (5 bases). The CDR3 covers 14 residues. The V gene lost 6 bases and the J gene lost 0 bases, with 14 bases spanning the gap. Germline assignment: CDR1 DFQATT and CDR2 SNEGSKA (reference sequence). The CDR3 sequence is CSAPRASANYGYTF. The CDR3 DNA reads TGCAGTGCGCCCAGGGCCAGCGCTAACTATGGCTACACCTTC.

This clonotype showed up many times. This chain's CDR3 is CSARGQPNTEAFF. DNA for the CDR3: TGCAGTGCTAGAGGACAGCCGAACACTGAAGCTTTCTTT. V and J are TRBV20-1 and TRBJ1-1; a weak D match, TRBD1 (5 bases). Germline CDR1 and CDR2: DFQATT and SNEGSKA (reference sequence). V shed 1 base and J shed 1 base, with 7 bases lying between them. The CDR3 consists of 13 residues.

This clonotype has a count of ten or more. The V call is TRBV14, the J call TRBJ2-2, with D hard to call. The V and J ends lost 0 bases and 1 base respectively, with 3 bases between them. The CDR3 totals 14 residues. Germline CDR1 SGHDN, CDR2 FVKESK. The CDR3 is CASSQDWNTGELFF. CDR3 nucleotide sequence: TGTGCCAGCAGCCAAGACTGGAACACCGGGGAGCTGTTTTTT.

This clonotype was recorded many times. The chain combines TRBV7-9 with TRBJ1-3; weak D call: TRBD1 (5 bases). Trimming cost V 1 base and J 2 bases, with 9 bases left between them. Looked up from germline, CDR1 is SEHNR and CDR2 is FQNEAQ (reference sequence). The CDR3 has 15 amino acids. The CDR3 nucleotides read TGTGCCAGCAGCTTAGATGGCAGGGCTGGAAACACCATATATTTT. Its translation is CASSLDGRAGNTIYF.

Many counts were recorded for this clonotype. V is TRBV27 and J is TRBJ1-1; D perhaps matches TRBD1 (6 bases). Germline values: CDR1 MNHEY, CDR2 SMNVEV (reference sequence). The CDR3 has 12 amino acids. Trimming stripped 4 bases from V and 4 bases from J, with 7 bases between. The CDR3 DNA sequence: TGTGCCAGCAGTTCCAGGGGCACTGAAGCTTTCTTT. This encodes CASSSRGTEAFF.

As concerns this clonotype: This sequence may be a read error, since a much larger clone differs from it by one base. The V call is TRBV3-1, the J call TRBJ2-1; D might be TRBD2 (6 bases). Germline CDR1 is LGHDT and CDR2 is YNNKEL (reference sequence). The CDR3 runs to 16 residues. Written as DNA, the CDR3 is TGTGCCAGCAGCCAAGAAGGGGCGGGGTCCTACAATGACCAGTTCTTC. This translates into CASSQEGAGSYNDQFF.

This clonotype appeared many times. The chain carries TRBV12-3 or TRBV12-4 and TRBJ2-1; D unclear. The length of the CDR3 is 16 residues. V shed 0 bases and J shed 5 bases, with 14 bases lying between them. Here the CDR3 reads CASSLALGTPHNEQFF. The CDR3 DNA sequence: TGTGCCAGCAGTTTAGCCCTCGGCACCCCTCACAATGAGCAGTTCTTC.

The gene calls are TRBV7-2 and TRBJ1-2; 8 bases are a match to TRBD1. Trimming removed 1 base from V and 4 bases from J; junction bases left unmatched: 5. Looked up from germline, CDR1 is SGHTA and CDR2 is FQGNSA. The length of the CDR3 is 15 residues. Here the CDR3 reads CASSLDGDRGYGYTF. In nucleotides, the CDR3 is TGTGCCAGCAGCTTAGATGGCGACAGGGGCTATGGCTACACCTTC.

This clonotype has a count of ten or more. The rearrangement joins TRBV12-3 or TRBV12-4 to TRBJ1-1, with a tentative D call TRBD1 (6 bases). V lost 2 bases and J 1 base, leaving 20 bases between the germline ends. This CDR3 contains 18 residues. CDR3 residues: CASSLPNDRPTRNTEAFF. The CDR3 coding sequence is TGTGCCAGCAGTTTACCGAATGACAGGCCAACAAGGAACACTGAAGCTTTCTTT.

This clonotype was seen at least ten times. This sequence joins TRBV5-1 and TRBJ2-7; 8 positions match TRBD1. Losses at the gene ends were 5 bases for V and 2 bases for J; bases not matched to a gene: 6. CDR1 is SGHRS, CDR2 YFSETQ, per germline. There are 14 residues in the CDR3. The CDR3 loop is CASRRQGLPYEQYF. The CDR3 region has the DNA TGCGCCAGCAGGCGACAGGGGTTGCCCTACGAGCAGTACTTC.

This clonotype was picked up many times. The chain recombines TRBV20-1 with TRBJ2-7; D is unclear. This CDR3 contains 13 residues. Germline V gene sequence: CDR1 DFQATT, CDR2 SNEGSKA (reference sequence). Trimming removed 0 bases at V and 3 bases at J, with 9 bases between. This CDR3 reads CSARDGGSYEQYF. The DNA of the CDR3 is TGCAGTGCTAGAGATGGCGGCAGCTACGAGCAGTACTTC.

There are many counts of this clonotype. The V and J genes are TRBV3-1 and TRBJ2-1; 8 nucleotides line up with TRBD2. This CDR3 comprises 16 residues. From germline, CDR1 is LGHDT and CDR2 YNNKEL (reference sequence). V was pared by 0 bases and J by 2 bases, with 3 bases of the junction left unmatched. In DNA, the CDR3 is TGTGCCAGCAGCCAAGATCTGGGACTAGCCTACAATGAGCAGTTCTTC. Its protein is CASSQDLGLAYNEQFF.